The T cell receptor beta chain under discussion was sequenced for a study of T cell clonotyping in hematopoietic cell transplantation. Blood collection times were about day -28 and days 30, 100, 180 posttransplant. Study-wide findings and caveats: Few recipient clonotypes overlapped donors; over 95% were de novo at given depth. Cells were unsorted, so CD4 and CD8 contributions were not separated.

With respect to this clone: Its cognate antigen is unknown.

The protocol was immunoSEQ multiplex PCR, while the TCRdb copy is restricted to in-frame clones and leaves out a portion. The data contain over 8,000 clones, about 51% of them singletons. Germline lookup yields CDR1 MGHDK and CDR2 SYGVNS. V lost 3 bases to trimming and J lost 1 base, with 12 bases between them. This CDR3 is built from 16 residues. The chain is built from TRBV25-1 and TRBJ2-2; TRBD1 might be the D (5 bases). The source is a female patient aged 45-65 years who had an allogeneic stem cell transplant from an unrelated donor, so the T cells may come from the graft donor. Some clones in this sample may be carry-over from other donors' samples. Sequenced material: peripheral blood mononuclear cells, taken 100 days after allogeneic stem cell transplant. The CDR3 reads CASSDLRQRNTGELFF. The CDR3, as DNA: TGTGCCAGCAGTGATCTGAGACAGCGGAACACCGGGGAGCTGTTTTTT. The full variable domain, in which reference TRBV25-1 and TRBJ2-2 provide the parts outside the CDR3, is EADIYQTPRYLVIGTGKKITLECSQTMGHDKMYWYQQDPGMELHLIHYSYGVNSTEKGDLSSESTVSRIRTEHFPLTLESARPSHTSQYLCASSDLRQRNTGELFFGEGSRLTVL.